These 10 T cell receptor beta chains originate from one sample sequenced in a study of blood T cell repertoires in COVID-19. The protocol was immunoSEQ multiplex PCR, while the TCRdb copy is restricted to in-frame clones and leaves out a portion. Among 350,000 to 450,000 clones listed, 90% to 95% were seen once. The sequencing input was PBMCs or T cells enriched from blood (not recorded which). The receptors come from a woman aged 40 to 49 who had been exposed to COVID-19.

This chain connects TRBV19 to TRBJ1-2, with a weak D call TRBD1 (5 bases). Germline V gives CDR1 LNHDA, CDR2 SQIVND (reference sequence). Trimming pared 4 bases from V and 1 base from J, leaving 13 bases between. The CDR3 extends over 15 amino acids. This CDR3 reads CASSNPGGVNYGYTF. CDR3 DNA: TGTGCCAGTAGTAACCCCGGGGGGGTTAACTATGGCTACACCTTC.

The rearrangement uses TRBV11-3 and TRBJ2-1; 9 positions match TRBD2. The V gene's germline CDR1 is SGHNT and CDR2 YENEEA. The V gene end was trimmed by 5 bases and the J gene end by 4 bases; junction bases not matched to a gene: 6. The CDR3 is 15 residues long. CDR3 in amino acids: CASSTIAGAYNEQFF. In nucleotides, the CDR3 is TGTGCCAGCAGCACCATAGCGGGAGCATACAATGAGCAGTTCTTC.

This chain links TRBV11-2 with TRBJ2-3, with 7 positions matching TRBD1. V lost 1 base to trimming and J lost 1 base; unmatched junction nucleotides: 2. This CDR3 spans 15 amino acids. Germline V gene data show CDR1 as SGHAT and CDR2 as FQNNGV. This CDR3 reads CASSLAGGRTDTQYF. The CDR3, as DNA: TGTGCCAGCAGCTTAGCAGGGGGACGCACAGATACGCAGTATTTT.

The chain joins TRBV7-9 to TRBJ1-1; 12 bases are a match to TRBD1. Losses at the gene ends were 7 bases for V and 7 bases for J; bases not matched to a gene: 7. The CDR3 length is 14 residues. The germline CDR1 and CDR2 sequences are SEHNR and FQNEAQ (reference sequence). CDR3 in amino acids: CASTRDRGRGEAFF. The CDR3 nucleotides are TGTGCCAGCACGAGGGACAGGGGGCGCGGTGAAGCTTTCTTT.

The rearrangement joins TRBV4-1 to TRBJ1-1; 8 nucleotides agree with TRBD1. The CDR3 covers 15 residues. Germline CDR1 is MGHRA and CDR2 is YSYEKL. The ends lost 4 bases at V and 3 bases at J; junction bases unmatched: 7. The chain's CDR3 is CASSLDRDGDTEAFF. The CDR3 nucleotides read TGCGCCAGCAGCCTGGACAGGGATGGTGACACTGAAGCTTTCTTT.

The gene calls are TRBV5-4 and TRBJ2-3; D possibly corresponds to TRBD2 (7 bases). The CDR3 length is 16 residues. Germline V gives CDR1 SGHNT, CDR2 YYREEE (reference sequence). V was pared by 0 bases and J by 2 bases, with 13 bases between. As DNA, the CDR3 is TGTGCCAGCAGCTTGGTTGGGGGGGCCTACACAGATACGCAGTATTTT. It encodes CASSLVGGAYTDTQYF.

This chain links TRBV5-1 with TRBJ1-1; D ambiguous. V was pared by 0 bases and J by 2 bases, with 5 bases between. The CDR3 is 13 residues long. Germline V gene data show CDR1 as SGHRS and CDR2 as YFSETQ. CDR3 protein: CASSLARNTEAFF. In nucleotides, the CDR3 is TGCGCCAGCAGCTTGGCCCGTAACACTGAAGCTTTCTTT.

V is TRBV6-1 and J is TRBJ1-5; TRBD1 aligns across 7 bases. The germline V gene has CDR1 MNHNS and CDR2 SASEGT. There are 13 residues in the CDR3. V dropped 3 bases and J dropped 6; count of bases not matched to a gene: 2. The CDR3 region has the DNA TGTGCCAGCAGTGAGGGACAGCTTCAGCCCCAGCATTTT. Encoded protein: CASSEGQLQPQHF.

This clone appeared a single time. The chain combines TRBV2 with TRBJ1-6, with 7 nucleotides matching TRBD1. V was pared by 6 bases and J by 7 bases, with 9 bases of the junction left unmatched. Germline lookup yields CDR1 SNHLY and CDR2 FYNNEI. The CDR3 is made up of 15 amino acids. The CDR3 nucleotides read TGTGCCAGCAGGGCCGGACAGGTTGGCAATTCACCCCTCCACTTT. Amino acid sequence: CASRAGQVGNSPLHF.

This clone was seen once. This sequence joins TRBV6-5 and TRBJ1-2; TRBD1 matches at 11 bases. This CDR3 is built from 14 residues. V was clipped by 5 bases and J by 3 bases; unmatched bases: 2. CDR1 is MNHEY and CDR2 is SVGAGI in the germline V gene. The CDR3 DNA reads as TGTGCCAGCAGTCGGACAGGGGGCCACTATGGCTACACCTTC. Its protein product is CASSRTGGHYGYTF.